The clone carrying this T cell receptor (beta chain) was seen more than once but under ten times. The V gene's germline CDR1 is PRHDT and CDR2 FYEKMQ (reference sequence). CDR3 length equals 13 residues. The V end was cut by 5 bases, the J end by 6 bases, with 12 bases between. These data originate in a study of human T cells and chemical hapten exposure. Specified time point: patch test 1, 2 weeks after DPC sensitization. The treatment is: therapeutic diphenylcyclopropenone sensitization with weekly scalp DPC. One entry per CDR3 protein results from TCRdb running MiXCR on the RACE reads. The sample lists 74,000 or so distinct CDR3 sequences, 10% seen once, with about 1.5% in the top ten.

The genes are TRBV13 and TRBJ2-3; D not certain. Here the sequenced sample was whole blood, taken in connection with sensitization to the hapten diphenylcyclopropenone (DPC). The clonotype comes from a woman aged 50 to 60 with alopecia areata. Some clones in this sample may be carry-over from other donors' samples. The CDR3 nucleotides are TGTGCCAGCAGCCCTCCCTCGGAGGATACGCAGTATTTT. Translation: CASSPPSEDTQYF.